This T cell receptor beta chain appears in the sequencing data of a study of blood T cells in healthy people across ages. A second PCR of about 7 to 12 cycles used a sample-barcoded 5' primer and a J-beta primer mix. TCRdb re-analysed the 5' RACE reads in MiXCR, keeping a single row per CDR3 protein. The table has around 800,000 distinct CDR3 sequences, about 42% seen once; the top ten hold roughly 20%. Germline CDR1 LGHNA, CDR2 YNFKEQ. V trimming: 1 base; J trimming: 3 bases; junction bases outside the gene matches: 7. CDR3 length: 16 amino acids. This sequence originates from a man older than 75 in good health. Sequenced sample: blood. The J gene is TRBJ2-3, the V gene TRBV4-2; 7 bases agree with TRBD2. The CDR3 DNA sequence: TGTGCCAGCAGCCAAGCAAGGACTAGTGGGACAGATACGCAGTATTTT. Translation: CASSQARTSGTDTQYF.